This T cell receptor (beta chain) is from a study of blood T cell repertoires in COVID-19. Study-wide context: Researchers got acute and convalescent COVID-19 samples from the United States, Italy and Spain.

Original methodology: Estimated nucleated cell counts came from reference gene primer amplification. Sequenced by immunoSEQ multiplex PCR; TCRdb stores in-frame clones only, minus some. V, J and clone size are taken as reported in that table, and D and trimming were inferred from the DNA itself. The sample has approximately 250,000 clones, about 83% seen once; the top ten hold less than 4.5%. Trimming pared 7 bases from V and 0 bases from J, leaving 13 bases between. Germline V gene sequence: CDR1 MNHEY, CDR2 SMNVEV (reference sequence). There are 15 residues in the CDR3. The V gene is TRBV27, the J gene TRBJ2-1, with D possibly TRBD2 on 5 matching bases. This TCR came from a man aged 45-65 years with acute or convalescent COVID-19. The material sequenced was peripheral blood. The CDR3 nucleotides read TGTGCCAGCAAAATTAGAGGAGGCTCCTACAATGAGCAGTTCTTC. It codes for CASKIRGGSYNEQFF.